A single sample is the source of the 6 T cell receptor beta chains below, sequenced in a study of cytomegalovirus exposure and HLA in healthy donors. PCR amplification relied on 60 Vbeta primers (plus 13 Jbeta primers). TCRdb keeps only in-frame clones here, not all; method: immunoSEQ multiplex PCR. The sample consists of around 96,000 clones, approximately 80% of them appearing once. Sequences were obtained from PBMCs. These receptor sequences come from a young man in good health and CMV-seronegative.

The chain recombines TRBV5-5 with TRBJ1-4; 9 bases are a match to TRBD1. The CDR3 sequence is 15 residues long. Germline CDR1 is SGHKS and CDR2 is YYEKEE (reference sequence). The trim removed 4 bases at V and 10 bases at J, leaving 11 bases unmatched. This chain's CDR3 is CASSPPGQGDRKLFF. In DNA, the CDR3 is TGTGCCAGCAGCCCGCCGGGACAGGGTGACCGAAAACTGTTTTTT. The full variable domain, with the rest looked up from reference TRBV5-5 and TRBJ1-4, is DAGVTQSPTHLIKTRGQQVTLRCSPISGHKSVSWYQQVLGQGPQFIFQYYEKEERGRGNFPDRFSARQFPNYSSELNVNALLLGDSALYLCASSPPGQGDRKLFFGSGTQLSVL.

This sequence joins TRBV7-2 and TRBJ2-7; D remains ambiguous. Trimming shortened V by 0 bases and J by 4 bases, and 13 bases separated the two germline ends. This CDR3 is built from 15 residues. Germline values: CDR1 SGHTA, CDR2 FQGNSA. The chain's CDR3 is CASSLANSRGYEQYF. CDR3 nucleotide sequence: TGTGCCAGCAGCTTAGCGAATTCCCGCGGTTACGAGCAGTACTTC. Using reference TRBV7-2 and TRBJ2-7 for the parts outside the CDR3, the full variable domain is GAGVSQSPSNKVTEKGKDVELRCDPISGHTALYWYRQSLGQGLEFLIYFQGNSAPDKSGLPSDRFSAERTGGSVSTLTIQRTQQEDSAVYLCASSLANSRGYEQYFGPGTRLTVT.

The genes are TRBV29-1 and TRBJ1-2; no firm D call. The CDR3 sequence is 12 residues long. V shed 6 bases and J shed 4 bases, with 12 bases lying between them. Germline loops: CDR1 SQVTM, CDR2 ANQGSEA. The chain's CDR3 is CSVPKDFYGYTF. The CDR3, as DNA: TGCAGCGTCCCGAAAGACTTCTATGGCTACACCTTC.

This clone has only a few counts. The CDR3 bases are TGTGCCAGCAGTGCGGAGGGTTCCTCCTACAATGAGCAGTTCTTC. This translates into CASSAEGSSYNEQFF. The chain links TRBV6-5 to TRBJ2-1; tentative D call: TRBD2 (6 bases). The CDR3 extends over 15 amino acids. Trimming left V 5 bases short and J 0 bases short, with 11 bases between. Germline V gene data show CDR1 as MNHEY and CDR2 as SVGAGI.

The V call is TRBV4-2, the J call TRBJ2-7, with a tentative D call TRBD2 (6 bases). This CDR3 has 15 amino acids. The V and J ends lost 0 bases and 2 bases respectively, with 11 bases between them. Germline CDR1 and CDR2: LGHNA and YNFKEQ. The CDR3 DNA sequence: TGTGCCAGCAGCCAAGATCTTGGCGGGGCCTACGAGCAGTACTTC. Protein sequence: CASSQDLGGAYEQYF.

The chain combines TRBV5-1 with TRBJ2-7; 8 nucleotides align to TRBD1. V dropped 0 bases and J dropped 6; count of bases not matched to a gene: 8. Germline loops: CDR1 SGHRS, CDR2 YFSETQ. The CDR3 has 15 amino acids. CDR3 sequence reads: CASSLDGGQGVEQYF. CDR3 sequence (DNA): TGCGCCAGCAGCTTGGACGGTGGACAGGGCGTCGAGCAGTACTTC.